The present entry profiles one T cell receptor (beta chain) with its context. Antigen specificity is unknown. V was shortened by 2 bases and J by 8 bases, with 9 bases between the two germline ends. CDR3 size: 13 residues. Per the germline V gene, CDR1 is MDHEN and CDR2 is SYDVKM. This entry comes from a study of T cell repertoires in cytomegalovirus infection. Study results and limitations: Cumulative public TCR beta family frequency identified carriers of CMV plus the relevant HLA.

Each CDR3 protein gets one entry after TCRdb re-called the reads with MiXCR. The table lists approximately 250,000 distinct CDR3 sequences, roughly 12% of them singletons. This receptor was identified in a human donor in good health (CMV status not recorded). Some clones in this sample may be carry-over from other donors' samples. Sequences were obtained from PBMCs. The chain has TRBV28 and TRBJ1-4; unclear D gene. The CDR3 here is CASSLIIGEKLFF. CDR3 DNA sequence: TGTGCCAGCAGTTTAATAATAGGGGAAAAACTGTTTTTT.